The source of this T cell receptor beta chain is a study of cytomegalovirus exposure and HLA in healthy donors. The CDR3 runs 11 residues. Donors consisted of healthy bone marrow donors. This clone occurred a few times. Its antigen is unknown. Study findings and constraints: Highly shared sequence variants in one cluster were likely a sequencing artifact.

13 Jbeta primers and 60 Vbeta primers were used for the PCR. This table comes from immunoSEQ multiplex PCR, and its TCRdb copy is limited to in-frame clones, with some not included. This sample has 100,000 or so clones, with about 74% found just once. The sequenced sample was PBMCs. This chain connects TRBV21-1 to TRBJ2-7; TRBD1 is taken as the D call from the table, unchecked against the DNA. TRBV21-1 is assigned pseudogene status. The sequence derives from a female donor in good health and CMV-seronegative. Written as DNA, the CDR3 is TGTGCCCGACAGGTATGGTACGAGCAGTACTTC. It encodes CARQVWYEQYF.